This T cell receptor beta chain comes out of a study of cytomegalovirus exposure and HLA in healthy donors. A multiplex PCR was run with 60 Vbeta primers and 13 Jbeta primers. This table comes from immunoSEQ multiplex PCR, and its TCRdb copy is limited to in-frame clones, with some not included. The sample records approximately 150,000 clones, 80% being singletons. Regarding the study as a whole: In vitro assays verified that a few CMV-associated chains recognized CMV antigens specifically. Analysis performed later found roughly 17,000 TCR beta sequences associated with HLA alleles at 0.05 false discovery rate.

This clone has more than one count but fewer than ten. The target antigen is unknown. Sequenced material: PBMCs. The sequence came from a man aged 25-45 years in good health and CMV-seronegative.

CDR3 protein: CAIRARTGDNSPLHF. CDR3 DNA: TGTGCCATCAGAGCACGGACAGGGGATAATTCACCCCTCCACTTT. The V and J genes are TRBV10-3 and TRBJ1-6; 9 bases match TRBD1. Germline V gives CDR1 ENHRY, CDR2 SYGVKD. The CDR3 runs 15 residues. V dropped 6 bases and J dropped 5; count of bases not matched to a gene: 5.